The 15 T cell receptor beta chains below all came from one sample that was sequenced in a study of T cells in Graves' hyperthyroidism and ophthalmopathy (dated by TCRdb to about 2019). The method was multiplex PCR. Sequencing relied on an Illumina HiSeq 2000. The TCR beta CDR3 regions were amplified from RNA transcripts. The TCR CDR3 was subjected to a first round of RT-PCR using the HTBI primer set and the Qiagen OneStep RT-PCR kit. The raw public data were reprocessed by TCRdb itself: fastp quality trimming at Q25, MiXCR clonotype calling, in-frame beta chains only. Under each unique CDR3 protein, matching rows form one entry showing the most common genes and DNA. The sample contains 690,000 or so distinct CDR3 sequences, 18% of them found a single time. The ten largest clones represent roughly a sixth of the sample. The sequenced sample consisted of blood. These receptors all come from a woman in her 50s with Graves' hyperthyroidism that later progressed to Graves' ophthalmopathy.

Many counts were recorded for this clonotype. The CDR3 spells CASRGGLNYGYTF. The CDR3 DNA reads as TGTGCCAGCAGGGGGGGACTGAACTATGGCTACACCTTC. The chain joins TRBV2 to TRBJ1-2, with D possibly TRBD1 on 5 matching bases. CDR1 is SNHLY, CDR2 FYNNEI, per germline. The CDR3 is 13 residues long. Trimming took off 6 bases at V and 2 bases at J, with 10 bases between the two ends.

The chain links TRBV7-9 to TRBJ2-7, with D possibly TRBD2 on 6 matching bases. Germline assignment: CDR1 SEHNR and CDR2 FQNEAQ (reference sequence). Trimming removed 5 bases from V and 5 bases from J, with 16 bases in between. This CDR3 spans 14 amino acids. CDR3 loop: CASSLDYSNHEQYF. CDR3 nucleotide sequence: TGTGCCAGCAGCCTGGACTATTCAAACCACGAGCAGTACTTC.

This sequence joins TRBV20-1 and TRBJ1-1; possible D gene TRBD1, 6 bases. CDR3 length: 15 amino acids. Germline CDR1 is DFQATT and CDR2 is SNEGSKA (reference sequence). Trimming shortened V by 5 bases and J by 4 bases, and 20 bases separated the two germline ends. CDR3 region: CSAEAGGRVGTEAFF. CDR3 nucleotides: TGCAGTGCTGAAGCGGGGGGGCGGGTTGGCACTGAAGCTTTCTTT.

This clonotype was detected only a few times. This chain links TRBV13 with TRBJ2-5; 7 bases agree with TRBD2. J gave up 4 bases and V 5 bases, and 7 bases lay outside the gene matches. The CDR3 runs to 14 residues. Germline V gene sequence: CDR1 PRHDT, CDR2 FYEKMQ (reference sequence). The CDR3 DNA sequence: TGTGCCAGCAGCATGGGACTAAGTCTAGAGACCCAGTACTTC. Protein sequence: CASSMGLSLETQYF.

This clonotype was counted many times. The chain has TRBV18 and TRBJ1-1; no reliable D call. This CDR3 region has 14 residues. Trimming pared 1 base from V and 2 bases from J, leaving 8 bases between. Germline V gives CDR1 KGHSH, CDR2 LQKENI. This CDR3 reads CASSPQVFNTEAFF. The CDR3 DNA reads TGTGCCAGCTCACCACAGGTTTTTAACACTGAAGCTTTCTTT.

This clonotype was counted between two and nine times. The rearrangement links TRBV14 to TRBJ2-1; D unresolved. The CDR3 is 14 residues long. V lost 4 bases to trimming and J lost 10 bases, with 17 bases between them. Per germline, CDR1 SGHDN and CDR2 FVKESK. This chain's CDR3 is CASSPFLLPSEQFF. CDR3 DNA sequence: TGTGCCAGCAGCCCATTCCTCTTACCTTCAGAGCAGTTCTTC.

This clonotype was counted a few times. This sequence joins TRBV15 and TRBJ1-3, with D uncertain. Germline-derived CDR1 and CDR2 are LNHNV and YYDKDF (reference sequence). The CDR3 contains 16 residues. The V end was cut by 3 bases, the J end by 0 bases, with 12 bases between. The CDR3 DNA sequence: TGTGCCACCAGCAGCTTCCAGACGAACTCTGGAAACACCATATATTTT. As protein: CATSSFQTNSGNTIYF.

This clonotype was counted many times. The chain employs TRBV18 and TRBJ1-1; the match to TRBD1 covers 9 bases. This CDR3 spans 16 amino acids. Germline loops: CDR1 KGHSH, CDR2 LQKENI. V lost 9 bases, J lost 4 bases, and 15 bases stayed unmatched. The CDR3 is CASSSRDRDRGTEAFF. CDR3 in DNA: TGTGCCAGTTCGTCCCGGGACAGGGACCGGGGCACTGAAGCTTTCTTT.

This clonotype was observed at least ten times. V gene TRBV2 combines with J gene TRBJ1-2, with D possibly matching TRBD1 (5 bases). Looked up from germline, CDR1 is SNHLY and CDR2 is FYNNEI. This CDR3 is built from 16 residues. V was pared by 0 bases and J by 6 bases, with 17 bases between. The CDR3 loop is CASSEALLGGKDGYTF. CDR3 sequence (DNA): TGTGCCAGCAGTGAAGCGCTTCTCGGGGGAAAGGATGGCTACACCTTC.

This sequence joins TRBV15 and TRBJ2-3; D unresolved. Trimming shortened V by 1 base and J by 4 bases, and 6 bases separated the two germline ends. Germline CDR1 LNHNV, CDR2 YYDKDF (reference sequence). The length of the CDR3 is 13 residues. The DNA of the CDR3 is TGTGCCACCAGCAGAGCCAAGGCAGATACGCAGTATTTT. Translated, it gives CATSRAKADTQYF.

The table lists this clonotype with many counts. The V call is TRBV11-2, the J call TRBJ1-2; D remains ambiguous. CDR3 size: 12 residues. V lost 6 bases and J lost 3, with 8 bases in between. CDR1 is SGHAT, CDR2 FQNNGV, per germline. DNA for the CDR3: TGTGCCAGCAGGCGCGGTGACTATGGCTACACCTTC. Translation: CASRRGDYGYTF.

This clonotype was detected many times. This rearrangement joins TRBV7-3 to TRBJ2-1; 10 bases are shared with TRBD2. Germline CDR1 SGHTA, CDR2 FQGTGA. Unmatched junction bases numbered 12, after V lost 5 bases and J lost 5 bases. This CDR3 comprises 17 residues. Here the CDR3 reads CASSPTILSGGHNEQFF. CDR3 coding DNA: TGTGCCAGCAGCCCTACCATTCTTAGCGGGGGGCACAATGAGCAGTTCTTC. Full variable domain (rest looked up from reference TRBV7-3 and TRBJ2-1): GAGVSQTPSNKVTEKGKYVELRCDPISGHTALYWYRQSLGQGPEFLIYFQGTGAADDSGLPNDRFFAVRPEGSVSTLKIQRTERGDSAVYLCASSPTILSGGHNEQFFGPGTRLTVL.

This clonotype was counted a few times. V is TRBV20-1 and J is TRBJ2-2; D remains unclear. The CDR3 totals 15 residues. The germline V gene has CDR1 DFQATT and CDR2 SNEGSKA (reference sequence). V was shortened by 0 bases and J by 1 base, with 9 bases between the two germline ends. CDR3 nucleotides: TGCAGTGCTAGAGATCATCAGAGGAACACCGGGGAGCTGTTTTTT. It specifies CSARDHQRNTGELFF.

The rearrangement uses TRBV7-6 and TRBJ1-6; D is ambiguous. The CDR3 totals 15 residues. V lost 1 base and J lost 4, with 8 bases in between. Looked up from germline, CDR1 is SGHVS and CDR2 is FNYEAQ. CDR3 in amino acids: CASSLEPTYNSPLHF. The CDR3 nucleotides are TGTGCCAGCAGCTTAGAACCTACATATAATTCACCCCTCCACTTT. Based on the CDR3 plus reference TRBV7-6 and TRBJ1-6, the full variable domain is GAGVSQSPRYKVTKRGQDVALRCDPISGHVSLYWYRQALGQGPEFLTYFNYEAQQDKSGLPNDRFSAERPEGSISTLTIQRTEQRDSAMYRCASSLEPTYNSPLHFGNGTRLTVT.

This clonotype has just a few counts. The genes are TRBV12-3 or TRBV12-4 and TRBJ1-4; D ambiguous. V was cut by 5 bases and J by 4 bases, with 17 bases left in between. The CDR3 length is 16 residues. DNA for the CDR3: TGTGCCAGCAGTCTGCGACGGGCAGGCAGTAATGAAAAACTGTTTTTT. Protein: CASSLRRAGSNEKLFF.